One T cell receptor (beta chain) is described in this entry. These data are taken from a study of blood T cell repertoires in COVID-19. Study summary: COVID-19 samples, acute and convalescent, were from the United States, Italy and Spain.

Trimming at V came to 4 bases and at J to 9 bases, leaving 9 bases not matched to a gene. This CDR3 is 14 amino acids long. From germline, CDR1 is SGDLS and CDR2 YYNGEE. This table comes from immunoSEQ multiplex PCR, and its TCRdb copy is limited to in-frame clones, with some not included. The sample carries tens of thousands of clones, 89% recorded once. The genes are TRBV9 and TRBJ2-1, with 8 bases matching TRBD2. Sequences were obtained from peripheral blood. This clonotype was sampled from a woman aged 50 to 60 with active COVID-19. The CDR3 loop reads CASSWGLDLSEQFF. The CDR3 bases are TGTGCCAGCAGCTGGGGACTAGATCTTAGTGAGCAGTTCTTC.